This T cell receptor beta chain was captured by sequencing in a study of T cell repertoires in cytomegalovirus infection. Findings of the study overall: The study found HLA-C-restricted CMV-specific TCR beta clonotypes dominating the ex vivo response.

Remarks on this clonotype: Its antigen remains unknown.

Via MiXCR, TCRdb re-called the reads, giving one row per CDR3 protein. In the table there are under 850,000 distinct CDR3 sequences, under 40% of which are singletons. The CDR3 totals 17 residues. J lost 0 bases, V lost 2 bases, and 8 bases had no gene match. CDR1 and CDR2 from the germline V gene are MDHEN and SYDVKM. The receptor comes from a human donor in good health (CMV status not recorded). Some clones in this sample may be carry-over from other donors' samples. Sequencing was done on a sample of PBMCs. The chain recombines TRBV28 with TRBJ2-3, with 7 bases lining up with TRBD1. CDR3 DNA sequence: TGTGCCAGCAGTTTACCCCCGGACAGGACTAGCACAGATACGCAGTATTTT. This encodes CASSLPPDRTSTDTQYF.